The 32 T cell receptor beta chains presented below share a single source sample, sequenced in a study of blood T cell repertoires in COVID-19. Only in-frame clones appear in the TCRdb table, and some are missing; sequencing was by immunoSEQ multiplex PCR. The sample has over 250,000 clones, around 90% seen once; the top ten hold around 0.92%. Sequenced sample: PBMCs or T cells enriched from blood (not recorded which). These receptors all stem from a woman younger than 45 who had recovered from COVID-19.

V usage is TRBV24-1 and J usage is TRBJ2-5; tentatively, D is TRBD2 (6 bases). The V end was cut by 4 bases, the J end by 5 bases, with 16 bases between. CDR1 and CDR2 from the germline V gene are KGHDR and SFDVKD. The CDR3 is 15 residues long. DNA for the CDR3: TGTGCCACCAGTGACCCTCGGGCAGGGAGGGAGACCCAGTACTTC. Residues: CATSDPRAGRETQYF.

The chain links TRBV3-1 (or the pseudogene TRBV3-2) to TRBJ1-2; the D gene is possibly TRBD1 (5 bases). The germline gives CDR1 LGHDT, CDR2 YNNKEL (reference sequence). V was cut by 1 base and J by 6 bases, with 9 bases left in between. This CDR3 spans 13 amino acids. CDR3 residues: CASSQVPGDGYTF. The DNA of the CDR3 is TGTGCCAGCAGCCAAGTACCGGGGGATGGCTACACCTTC.

The J gene is TRBJ1-2, the V gene TRBV28; D is uncertain. There are 13 residues in the CDR3. V lost 10 bases to trimming and J lost 3 bases, with 15 bases between them. Germline V gene lookup returns CDR1 MDHEN and CDR2 SYDVKM. The CDR3 here is CATNVYMDYGYTF. In DNA form, the CDR3 reads TGTGCCACCAACGTGTACATGGACTATGGCTACACCTTC.

V usage is TRBV30 and J usage is TRBJ1-4; TRBD1 might be the D (5 bases). Germline CDR1 is GTSNPN and CDR2 is SVGIG (reference sequence). Trimming cost V 2 bases and J 3 bases, with 13 bases left between them. The CDR3 covers 15 residues. CDR3 nucleotides: TGTGCCTGGAGTTTTAAGGGGTTGCCTAATGAAAAACTGTTTTTT. It is translated as CAWSFKGLPNEKLFF.

The chain couples TRBV11-1 to TRBJ2-3; D gene uncertain. This CDR3 comprises 15 residues. V was trimmed by 5 bases and J by 3 bases, leaving 15 bases between them. Germline assignment: CDR1 SGHAT and CDR2 FQDESV (reference sequence). CDR3 sequence reads: CASSPYPAVTDTQYF. Here the CDR3 DNA reads TGTGCCAGCAGCCCATACCCCGCGGTTACAGATACGCAGTATTTT.

The chain uses TRBV7-9 and TRBJ2-2, with 10 positions matching TRBD1. The V gene end was trimmed by 8 bases and the J gene end by 0 bases; junction bases not matched to a gene: 12. CDR3 length equals 18 residues. Germline V CDR1 and CDR2: SEHNR, FQNEAQ (reference sequence). CDR3 loop: CASGSPGQGSANTGELFF. DNA for the CDR3: TGTGCCAGCGGGTCGCCGGGACAGGGGTCCGCGAACACCGGGGAGCTGTTTTTT.

The J gene is TRBJ1-1, the V gene TRBV11-3; D is perhaps TRBD1 (6 bases). Germline V gene lookup returns CDR1 SGHNT and CDR2 YENEEA. Trimming took off 5 bases at V and 1 base at J, with 8 bases between the two ends. This CDR3 spans 13 amino acids. CDR3 sequence reads: CASSDRRNTEAFF. The DNA of the CDR3 is TGTGCCAGCAGCGACAGGAGGAACACTGAAGCTTTCTTT.

The chain has TRBV5-4 and TRBJ2-7; tentative D call: TRBD2 (5 bases). From germline, CDR1 is SGHNT and CDR2 YYREEE (reference sequence). V was shortened by 3 bases and J by 0 bases, with 13 bases between the two germline ends. The CDR3 length is 15 residues. The CDR3 is CASSWRHEGSYEQYF. The CDR3 DNA follows: TGTGCCAGCAGCTGGAGGCACGAGGGCTCCTACGAGCAGTACTTC.

This chain uses TRBV19 with TRBJ1-4, with D perhaps TRBD1 (5 bases). V was trimmed by 5 bases and J by 0 bases, leaving 10 bases between them. The CDR3 loop spans 15 amino acids. Germline V CDR1 and CDR2: LNHDA, SQIVND (reference sequence). The DNA of the CDR3 is TGTGCCAGTAGTGGGGGACTGACAACTAATGAAAAACTGTTTTTT. Translated: CASSGGLTTNEKLFF.

This chain uses TRBV28 with TRBJ2-7, with 7 bases lining up with TRBD1. Trimming removed 4 bases from V and 2 bases from J; junction bases left unmatched: 11. The CDR3 is 16 residues long. Germline V gives CDR1 MDHEN, CDR2 SYDVKM. The CDR3 DNA follows: TGTGCCAGCAGTTCAATTGACAGGGTCCCAACCTACGAGCAGTACTTC. Amino acid sequence: CASSSIDRVPTYEQYF. The entire variable domain, with the rest obtained from reference TRBV28 and TRBJ2-7, is as follows: DVKVTQSSRYLVKRTGEKVFLECVQDMDHENMFWYRQDPGLGLRLIYFSYDVKMKEKGDIPEGYSVSREKKERFSLILESASTNQTSMYLCASSSIDRVPTYEQYFGPGTRLTVT.

As regards this clone: This sample includes further DNA sequences coding for the same CDR3. This sequence joins TRBV7-2 and TRBJ2-5; 11 nucleotides agree with TRBD2. The CDR3 length is 14 residues. With 1 base clipped from V and 5 bases from J, the junction kept 0 bases outside the gene matches. Germline V lookup: CDR1 SGHTA, CDR2 FQGNSA. The CDR3 here is CASSLVAGGETQYF. For the CDR3, the DNA is TGTGCCAGCAGCTTAGTAGCGGGGGGGGAGACCCAGTACTTC. The variable domain in full, completed from reference TRBV7-2 and TRBJ2-5, reads GAGVSQSPSNKVTEKGKDVELRCDPISGHTALYWYRQSLGQGLEFLIYFQGNSAPDKSGLPSDRFSAERTGGSVSTLTIQRTQQEDSAVYLCASSLVAGGETQYFGPGTRLLVL.

The chain combines TRBV7-8 with TRBJ2-7, with unresolved D. Germline assignment: CDR1 SGHVS and CDR2 FQNEAQ. This CDR3 has 12 amino acids. The V end was cut by 0 bases, the J end by 5 bases, with 5 bases between. The CDR3 DNA reads TGTGCCAGCAGCTTAGCGGCCCACGAGCAGTACTTC. It codes for CASSLAAHEQYF.

The chain combines TRBV27 with TRBJ1-2; 12 bases map to TRBD1. This CDR3 contains 13 residues. Unmatched junction bases numbered 4, after V lost 4 bases and J lost 10 bases. Germline CDR1 is MNHEY and CDR2 is SMNVEV (reference sequence). CDR3 sequence (DNA): TGTGCCAGCAGTTCTCGGGACAGGGGGCTCTACACCTTC. Its translation: CASSSRDRGLYTF.

The rearrangement uses TRBV21-1 and TRBJ2-7; the D segment call TRBD1 is taken from the table without a DNA check. TRBV21-1 is shown as a pseudogene. The CDR3 length is 14 residues. CDR3: CASSRTFPSYEQYF. Written as DNA, the CDR3 is TGTGCCAGCAGCCGGACATTCCCTTCCTACGAGCAGTACTTC.

The chain joins TRBV18 to TRBJ2-7, with D perhaps matching TRBD2 (5 bases). Trimming shortened V by 1 base and J by 6 bases, and 19 bases separated the two germline ends. The CDR3 length is 16 residues. The germline V gene has CDR1 KGHSH and CDR2 LQKENI. The CDR3 DNA follows: TGTGCCAGCTCACCACTAACCGGGATAGCTGCGGGCGAGCAGTACTTC. Protein: CASSPLTGIAAGEQYF.

This clone came up once. The chain uses TRBV28 and TRBJ1-2; weak D call: TRBD1 (5 bases). V shed 3 bases and J shed 0 bases, with 11 bases lying between them. The CDR3 consists of 15 residues. The germline V gene has CDR1 MDHEN and CDR2 SYDVKM. The CDR3: CASSFVTAANYGYTF. DNA of the CDR3: TGTGCCAGCAGTTTCGTGACAGCTGCTAACTATGGCTACACCTTC.

V gene TRBV14 combines with J gene TRBJ2-7; the match to TRBD1 covers 8 bases. Germline V gene data show CDR1 as SGHDN and CDR2 as FVKESK. CDR3 size: 14 residues. The V gene end was trimmed by 4 bases and the J gene end by 4 bases; junction bases not matched to a gene: 6. The CDR3 DNA reads as TGTGCCAGCAGCCCCGGGACAGGCCCTTACGAGCAGTACTTC. Translated, it gives CASSPGTGPYEQYF.

This chain connects TRBV2 to TRBJ1-1, with 7 bases aligning to TRBD1. Germline assignment: CDR1 SNHLY and CDR2 FYNNEI. The length of the CDR3 is 12 residues. Trimming cost V 6 bases and J 6 bases; bases outside gene matches: 4. Here the CDR3 DNA reads TGTGCCAGCAGAGACAGGGCCGCTGAAGCTTTCTTT. Its translation is CASRDRAAEAFF.

The chain combines TRBV5-4 with TRBJ1-1; D gene uncertain. Germline V gene sequence: CDR1 SGHNT, CDR2 YYREEE (reference sequence). The V end was cut by 4 bases, the J end by 7 bases, with 11 bases between. The CDR3 length is 12 residues. The CDR3 is CASSPNGVEAFF. The CDR3 DNA follows: TGTGCCAGCAGCCCTAACGGGGTTGAAGCTTTCTTT. The entire variable domain, with the rest obtained from reference TRBV5-4 and TRBJ1-1, is as follows: ETGVTQSPTHLIKTRGQQVTLRCSSQSGHNTVSWYQQALGQGPQFIFQYYREEENGRGNFPPRFSGLQFPNYSSELNVNALELDDSALYLCASSPNGVEAFFGQGTRLTVV.

The sample holds a few counts of this clone. The chain has TRBV28 and TRBJ1-1, with no clear D. Trimming stripped 3 bases from V and 12 bases from J, with 20 bases between. The CDR3 consists of 14 residues. Looked up from germline, CDR1 is MDHEN and CDR2 is SYDVKM. The CDR3 sequence is CASSFGQDGRRSFF. CDR3 bases: TGTGCCAGCAGTTTTGGTCAAGACGGCCGGAGGTCTTTCTTT.

This CDR3 reads CATSDIGLAGGETQYF. The CDR3 region has the DNA TGTGCCACCAGTGATATTGGACTAGCGGGAGGAGAGACCCAGTACTTC. The chain combines TRBV24-1 with TRBJ2-5; 14 nucleotides match TRBD2. The ends lost 3 bases at V and 4 bases at J; junction bases unmatched: 3. The CDR3 covers 16 residues. The germline CDR1 and CDR2 sequences are KGHDR and SFDVKD.

The chain couples TRBV7-6 to TRBJ1-1, with a tentative D call TRBD1 (5 bases). Germline loops: CDR1 SGHVS, CDR2 FNYEAQ. The CDR3 has 15 residues. V was trimmed by 1 base and J by 4 bases, leaving 13 bases between them. CDR3 coding DNA: TGTGCCAGCAGCTTAGGGAGGGGAGCTGGCACTGAAGCTTTCTTT. This gives the protein CASSLGRGAGTEAFF.

The chain recombines TRBV4-1 with TRBJ1-4; maybe TRBD1 (6 bases). V was shortened by 3 bases and J by 8 bases, with 7 bases between the two germline ends. Germline assignment: CDR1 MGHRA and CDR2 YSYEKL. This CDR3 is 12 amino acids long. The CDR3 here is CASSHTGEKLFF. As DNA, the CDR3 is TGCGCCAGCAGCCATACAGGGGAAAAACTGTTTTTT.

The chain joins TRBV6-5 to TRBJ1-1, with 8 bases that match TRBD1. Germline V CDR1 and CDR2: MNHEY, SVGAGI. The CDR3 runs 16 residues. V lost 2 bases and J lost 2; bases outside the gene matches: 7. This CDR3 is CASSYLLGTGNTEAFF. CDR3 nucleotide sequence: TGTGCCAGCAGTTACCTCCTCGGGACAGGAAACACTGAAGCTTTCTTT.

V gene TRBV11-2 combines with J gene TRBJ2-1, with 10 bases matching TRBD2. The CDR3 extends over 18 amino acids. The V gene's germline CDR1 is SGHAT and CDR2 FQNNGV. V lost 5 bases, J lost 5 bases, and 15 bases stayed unmatched. The CDR3, as DNA: TGTGCCAGCAGCCACATGGACAAAGGGACTAGCGACGACAATGAGCAGTTCTTC. Translated: CASSHMDKGTSDDNEQFF.

The chain carries TRBV9 and TRBJ2-1, with 10 bases aligning to TRBD2. Germline assignment: CDR1 SGDLS and CDR2 YYNGEE. V dropped 2 bases and J dropped 8; count of bases not matched to a gene: 4. This CDR3 comprises 14 residues. The CDR3 DNA sequence: TGTGCCAGCAGCGTTTCCGGGACTAGCGATGAGCAGTTCTTC. It is translated as CASSVSGTSDEQFF.

The gene calls are TRBV28 and TRBJ1-5, with TRBD1 matching over 8 bases. V was clipped by 2 bases and J by 6 bases; unmatched bases: 3. CDR1 and CDR2 (germline): MDHEN, SYDVKM. This CDR3 has 14 residues. This CDR3 is CASSLGTGGQPQHF. DNA of the CDR3: TGTGCCAGCAGTTTAGGGACAGGCGGTCAGCCCCAGCATTTT.

The chain is built from TRBV20-1 and TRBJ2-2, with 7 bases that match TRBD1. CDR1 is DFQATT and CDR2 is SNEGSKA in the germline V gene (reference sequence). The J segment lost 2 bases and the V segment lost 3 bases, leaving 18 bases of the junction unmatched. CDR3 size: 19 residues. DNA for the CDR3: TGCAGTGCTAGTGGAGGAAGTCGAGGGGGCCGAATCAACACCGGGGAGCTGTTTTTT. This sequence encodes CSASGGSRGGRINTGELFF.

This chain joins TRBV30 and TRBJ1-5; D gene uncertain. CDR3 length: 13 residues. Trimming cost V 1 base and J 11 bases, with 15 bases left between them. The germline V gene has CDR1 GTSNPN and CDR2 SVGIG (reference sequence). The CDR3 loop is CAWSGPRGSAQHF. The CDR3 coding sequence is TGTGCCTGGAGTGGACCGCGGGGTTCGGCCCAGCATTTT.

The CDR3 spells CASRPDGTGLYEQYF. The CDR3 DNA reads TGTGCCAGCAGACCCGACGGGACAGGGCTTTACGAGCAGTACTTC. This sequence joins TRBV7-6 and TRBJ2-7; 9 bases agree with TRBD1. Per the germline V gene, CDR1 is SGHVS and CDR2 is FNYEAQ. The CDR3 runs to 15 residues. Losses at the gene ends were 6 bases for V and 4 bases for J; bases not matched to a gene: 10.

The rearrangement uses TRBV28 and TRBJ1-1, with 7 bases fitting TRBD1. Germline V gene data show CDR1 as MDHEN and CDR2 as SYDVKM. V lost 6 bases to trimming and J lost 0 bases; unmatched junction nucleotides: 4. The CDR3 totals 14 residues. The CDR3 DNA follows: TGTGCCAGCAGGCGGGGACAGTTGAACACTGAAGCTTTCTTT. Translating gives CASRRGQLNTEAFF.

The V gene is TRBV2, the J gene TRBJ2-7; a weak D match, TRBD2 (6 bases). The length of the CDR3 is 15 residues. From germline, CDR1 is SNHLY and CDR2 FYNNEI. Trimming took 3 bases from V and 2 from J, leaving 14 bases between them. This chain's CDR3 is CASSDRRAEAYEQYF. CDR3 sequence (DNA): TGTGCCAGCAGTGACAGGAGGGCTGAAGCCTACGAGCAGTACTTC.